These T cell receptor beta chains were read from a single sample in a study of cytomegalovirus exposure and HLA in healthy donors. Assay used: immunoSEQ multiplex PCR; TCRdb lists only in-frame clones, some missing. The specimen's table records about 32,000 clones. The sample was PBMCs. The receptor set was obtained from a female donor in good health and CMV-seronegative. Both conserved end residues are part of each CDR3.

cdr3_length: 14; v_call: TRBV7-9; j_call: TRBJ2-5; cdr3_aa: CASSPTGRGETQYF
cdr3_length: 14; v_call: TRBV7-7; j_call: TRBJ2-7; cdr3_aa: CASSLDGRIDEQYF
cdr3_length: 15; v_call: TRBV4-3; j_call: TRBJ2-5; cdr3_aa: CASSLGGQRGETQYF
cdr3_length: 12; v_call: TRBV28; j_call: TRBJ1-2; cdr3_aa: CASIGTAYGYTF
cdr3_length: 13; v_call: TRBV9; j_call: TRBJ1-2; cdr3_aa: CASTSGQNYGYTF
cdr3_length: 14; v_call: TRBV5-1; j_call: TRBJ1-6; cdr3_aa: CASSEQGINSPLHF
cdr3_length: 15; v_call: TRBV7-3; j_call: TRBJ2-1; cdr3_aa: CASSLRLAGPYEQFF
cdr3_length: 15; v_call: TRBV28; j_call: TRBJ1-2; cdr3_aa: CASSLVGQDGYGYTF
cdr3_length: 15; v_call: TRBV6-5; j_call: TRBJ1-2; cdr3_aa: CASSYSGGAGYGYTF
cdr3_length: 15; v_call: TRBV19; j_call: TRBJ1-5; cdr3_aa: CASRRTGEGNQPQHF
cdr3_length: 16; v_call: TRBV4-2; j_call: TRBJ1-1; cdr3_aa: CASSLVGGTGNTEAFF
cdr3_length: 16; v_call: TRBV11-1; j_call: TRBJ2-2; cdr3_aa: CASSQPPGQGTGELFF
cdr3_length: 16; v_call: TRBV4-1; j_call: TRBJ2-7; cdr3_aa: CASSQGGLRNPYEQYF
cdr3_length: 13; v_call: TRBV6-5; j_call: TRBJ2-1; cdr3_aa: CASRRTAYNEQFF
cdr3_length: 13; v_call: TRBV7-6; j_call: TRBJ2-7; cdr3_aa: CASSLDRSYEQYF
cdr3_length: 13; v_call: TRBV18; j_call: TRBJ1-4; cdr3_aa: CASSIGTNEKLFF
cdr3_length: 13; v_call: TRBV19; j_call: TRBJ1-1; cdr3_aa: CASSIQVNTEAFF
cdr3_length: 16; v_call: TRBV6-5; j_call: TRBJ1-1; cdr3_aa: CASSYLSGGLVTEAFF
cdr3_length: 16; v_call: TRBV7-2; j_call: TRBJ1-2; cdr3_aa: CASSLEGRVRSYGYTF
cdr3_length: 13; v_call: TRBV7-2; j_call: TRBJ2-1; cdr3_aa: CASSLGGQLEQFF
cdr3_length: 14; v_call: TRBV5-5; j_call: TRBJ2-5; cdr3_aa: CASRPRTGEETQYF
cdr3_length: 14; v_call: TRBV30; j_call: TRBJ2-7; cdr3_aa: CAWSRERGIHEQYF
cdr3_length: 14; v_call: TRBV19; j_call: TRBJ1-2; cdr3_aa: CASSISGADYGYTF
cdr3_length: 14; v_call: TRBV19; j_call: TRBJ1-2; cdr3_aa: CASRKMGQDYGYTF